This T cell receptor beta chain was observed in a study of blood T cell repertoires in COVID-19. Recruitment covered about two dozen US areas and drew participants whose ages spanned about 18 to 90 years. This clone was recorded a few times. Other DNA sequences in this sample translate to the same CDR3. The trim removed 6 bases at V and 9 bases at J, leaving 11 bases unmatched. The germline V gene encodes CDR1 SGHNT and CDR2 YENEEA. This CDR3 spans 16 amino acids. Per the original methods: By means of reference gene primer amplification, nucleated cell counts were estimated. Clones were sequenced by immunoSEQ multiplex PCR, and TCRdb holds only the in-frame ones, with some missing. D and trimming were read from the DNA, whereas the V and J calls and clone size are those reported in that table. Of roughly 190,000 clones in the sample, roughly 82% were seen once.

The clonotype originates from a woman aged 55-69 years with acute COVID-19. This sequence joins TRBV11-3 and TRBJ2-1; the match to TRBD2 covers 13 bases. The sequencing sample was made of PBMCs or T cells enriched from blood (not recorded which). CDR3 amino acids: CASSRTGTSGMGEQFF. In DNA form, the CDR3 reads TGTGCCAGCAGTCGTACCGGGACTAGCGGGATGGGTGAGCAGTTCTTC.